One and the same sample provided the 25 T cell receptor beta chains below, sequenced in a study of blood T cell repertoires in COVID-19. Using immunoSEQ multiplex PCR, the repertoire was profiled, and TCRdb retains in-frame clones only, with some absent. The repertoire consists of fewer than 150,000 clones, with around three quarters occurring once and the leading ten covering around 6.6%. Sequencing input: peripheral blood. The receptors were sampled from an older man with acute or convalescent COVID-19.

CDR3 sequence: CASSVKSGTGQNTIYF. The DNA for the CDR3 is TGTGCCAGCAGCGTAAAATCCGGGACAGGGCAAAACACCATATATTTT. The gene calls are TRBV7-2 and TRBJ1-3; TRBD1 aligns across 9 bases. This CDR3 comprises 16 residues. V was clipped by 5 bases and J by 6 bases; unmatched bases: 11. Germline lookup yields CDR1 SGHTA and CDR2 FQGNSA.

V usage is TRBV7-2 and J usage is TRBJ1-1; D might be TRBD1 (5 bases). The CDR3 loop spans 13 amino acids. Trimming cost V 5 bases and J 2 bases, with 9 bases left between them. Germline lookup yields CDR1 SGHTA and CDR2 FQGNSA. The CDR3 DNA is TGTGCCAGCAGCAACGACAGAAACACTGAAGCTTTCTTT. Its protein product is CASSNDRNTEAFF.

The chain couples TRBV3-1 (or the pseudogene TRBV3-2) to TRBJ1-6; D unclear. The CDR3 is 18 amino acids. V dropped 0 bases and J dropped 0 bases, with 12 bases sitting between them. Germline CDR1 and CDR2: LGHDT and YNNKEL (reference sequence). CDR3 in DNA: TGTGCCAGCAGCCAAGAAGGCCCACAGAGCTCCTATAATTCACCCCTCCACTTT. This translates into CASSQEGPQSSYNSPLHF.

This clone turned up a few times. CDR3 DNA: TGCGCCAGCAGCCCGATGACAGGGGGCTTGGAGACCCAGTACTTC. This gives the protein CASSPMTGGLETQYF. The chain has TRBV5-1 and TRBJ2-5; TRBD1 aligns across 10 bases. Germline V gene data show CDR1 as SGHRS and CDR2 as YFSETQ. CDR3 length equals 15 residues. The V and J ends lost 4 bases and 5 bases, in that order; junction bases with no gene match: 8. Full variable domain (remainder filled in from reference TRBV5-1 and TRBJ2-5): KAGVTQTPRYLIKTRGQQVTLSCSPISGHRSVSWYQQTPGQGLQFLFEYFSETQRNKGNFPGRFSGRQFSNSRSEMNVSTLELGDSALYLCASSPMTGGLETQYFGPGTRLLVL.

The chain has TRBV4-2 and TRBJ1-3; 7 bases agree with TRBD1. V lost 3 bases, J lost 0 bases, and 8 bases stayed unmatched. Germline CDR1 is LGHNA and CDR2 is YNFKEQ. CDR3 length: 17 residues. CDR3 in DNA: TGTGCCAGCAGCCATAAATGGGACAGAAGCTCTGGAAACACCATATATTTT. Translation gives CASSHKWDRSSGNTIYF.

This clone was observed once. This chain connects TRBV2 to TRBJ2-7; 15 bases fit TRBD2. The CDR3 sequence is 17 residues long. V was pared by 6 bases and J by 4 bases, with 10 bases of the junction left unmatched. In germline, CDR1 is SNHLY, CDR2 FYNNEI. CDR3 in DNA: TGTGCCAGCAGCCAAGGGGGACTAGCGGGAGGAGGGTACGAGCAGTACTTC. Protein sequence: CASSQGGLAGGGYEQYF.

The V and J genes are TRBV5-1 and TRBJ2-7; the D gene is possibly TRBD2 (6 bases). CDR1 SGHRS and CDR2 YFSETQ come from the germline V gene. CDR3 length: 15 residues. Trimming left V 0 bases short and J 3 bases short, with 13 bases between. The CDR3 here is CASSLAPGESYEQYF. DNA of the CDR3: TGCGCCAGCAGCTTGGCCCCGGGGGAGAGCTACGAGCAGTACTTC.

This chain joins TRBV12-3 or TRBV12-4 and TRBJ2-7, with D unresolved. The CDR3 contains 12 residues. V shed 6 bases and J shed 6 bases, with 12 bases lying between them. CDR3: CASSRLSLEQYF. The CDR3 bases are TGTGCCAGCAGCCGACTGTCACTCGAGCAGTACTTC.

In DNA form, the CDR3 reads TGTGCCAGCAGTCCCACCCCCGGGACACCGGCGGGAAACACCATATATTTT. Translated: CASSPTPGTPAGNTIYF. V usage is TRBV28 and J usage is TRBJ1-3; D might be TRBD1 (6 bases). CDR3 length: 17 amino acids. V was shortened by 5 bases and J by 4 bases, with 21 bases between the two germline ends. Looked up from germline, CDR1 is MDHEN and CDR2 is SYDVKM.

The rearrangement uses TRBV28 and TRBJ2-1; no clear D. Germline V gene sequence: CDR1 MDHEN, CDR2 SYDVKM. V was cut by 5 bases and J by 0 bases, with 11 bases left in between. CDR3 length equals 15 residues. The CDR3 is CASSLLRSSYNEQFF. CDR3 sequence (DNA): TGTGCCAGCAGTCTTTTGCGGAGCTCCTACAATGAGCAGTTCTTC.

The chain combines TRBV6-2 or TRBV6-3 with TRBJ1-6, with TRBD1 as a possible D gene (5 bases). Germline values: CDR1 MNHEY, CDR2 SVGEGT. Trimming pared 1 base from V and 4 bases from J, leaving 8 bases between. The CDR3 is 15 amino acids. The CDR3 sequence is CASSYWGSYNSPLHF. As DNA, the CDR3 is TGTGCCAGCAGTTACTGGGGCTCTTATAATTCACCCCTCCACTTT.

V usage is TRBV19 and J usage is TRBJ1-5; no firm D call. The CDR3 covers 16 residues. The germline gives CDR1 LNHDA, CDR2 SQIVND (reference sequence). Trimming left V 5 bases short and J 2 bases short, with 16 bases between. This CDR3 is CASSGREVGGNQPQHF. The CDR3 region has the DNA TGTGCCAGTAGTGGCCGGGAGGTAGGCGGCAATCAGCCCCAGCATTTT.

This chain joins TRBV3-1 (or the pseudogene TRBV3-2) and TRBJ1-5; 9 positions match TRBD1. This CDR3 is 16 amino acids long. V was clipped by 2 bases and J by 1 base; unmatched bases: 3. Germline loops: CDR1 LGHDT, CDR2 YNNKEL (reference sequence). Written as DNA, the CDR3 is TGTGCCAGCAGCCAATCCGGGACAGGGAGCAATCAGCCCCAGCATTTT. Translation gives CASSQSGTGSNQPQHF.

In nucleotides, the CDR3 is TGCGCCAGCAGCCAAGATGTGGAGAGGGGAGGGGGAAGCGAGCAGTACTTC. It encodes CASSQDVERGGGSEQYF. The V call is TRBV4-1, the J call TRBJ2-7; tentative D call: TRBD2 (7 bases). CDR1 is MGHRA and CDR2 is YSYEKL in the germline V gene. Trimming removed 0 bases at V and 6 bases at J, with 21 bases between. The CDR3 spans 17 residues.

The chain couples TRBV3-1 (or the pseudogene TRBV3-2) to TRBJ2-7; 8 bases fit TRBD2. The CDR3 runs 13 residues. J was trimmed by 6 bases and V by 4 bases; bases with no gene match: 5. Germline V gene sequence: CDR1 LGHDT, CDR2 YNNKEL (reference sequence). CDR3 protein: CASSPRGGTEQYF. CDR3 nucleotide sequence: TGTGCCAGCAGCCCCCGGGGGGGTACCGAGCAGTACTTC.

This chain connects TRBV19 to TRBJ1-5; 8 positions match TRBD1. This CDR3 has 14 amino acids. The V segment lost 7 bases and the J segment 5 bases; nucleotides outside the gene matches: 7. Germline V gene lookup returns CDR1 LNHDA and CDR2 SQIVND (reference sequence). CDR3: CASNPGQGYQPQHF. CDR3 DNA: TGTGCCAGTAACCCCGGACAGGGATATCAGCCCCAGCATTTT.

There are a few counts of this clone. CDR3 coding DNA: TGTGCCAGTAGTGCCGGGAGAGTAAATGAAAAACTGTTTTTT. Translation gives CASSAGRVNEKLFF. This chain uses TRBV19 with TRBJ1-4; D gene ambiguous. The V gene's germline CDR1 is LNHDA and CDR2 SQIVND (reference sequence). The CDR3 has 14 amino acids. V lost 5 bases and J lost 5, with 12 bases in between.

The V and J genes are TRBV19 and TRBJ2-1; 13 nucleotides line up with TRBD2. The CDR3 is 17 amino acids. The V segment lost 3 bases and the J segment 3 bases; nucleotides outside the gene matches: 5. The V gene's germline CDR1 is LNHDA and CDR2 SQIVND (reference sequence). CDR3 amino acids: CASSIWTSGRRYNEQFF. The CDR3 region has the DNA TGTGCCAGTAGTATTTGGACTAGCGGGAGACGCTACAATGAGCAGTTCTTC.

The chain uses TRBV3-1 (or the pseudogene TRBV3-2) and TRBJ1-6, with no clear D. CDR1 and CDR2 (germline): LGHDT, YNNKEL (reference sequence). The germline V and J ends were trimmed by 1 base and 9 bases, with 13 bases remaining between them. The CDR3 has 15 amino acids. This chain's CDR3 is CASSQVPGAGSPLHF. The DNA for the CDR3 is TGTGCCAGCAGCCAAGTCCCCGGAGCGGGTTCACCCCTCCACTTT.

This clone was detected a few times. This chain links TRBV5-4 with TRBJ2-7, with 7 nucleotides matching TRBD1. V trimming: 4 bases; J trimming: 3 bases; junction bases outside the gene matches: 4. This CDR3 comprises 13 residues. Germline loops: CDR1 SGHNT, CDR2 YYREEE (reference sequence). CDR3 sequence (DNA): TGTGCCAGCAGCAAAGGACAGGTCTACGAGCAGTACTTC. Its protein is CASSKGQVYEQYF.

The chain combines TRBV5-4 with TRBJ1-1; the match to TRBD1 covers 7 bases. CDR1 and CDR2 (germline): SGHNT, YYREEE (reference sequence). Germline trimming cut 6 bases from V and 0 bases from J; bases unmatched to any gene: 2. The CDR3 has 13 residues. CDR3 sequence: CASTDRVNTEAFF. The CDR3 bases are TGTGCCAGCACCGACAGGGTGAACACTGAAGCTTTCTTT.

J is TRBJ2-7 and V is TRBV19; 10 positions agree with TRBD1. V gave up 4 bases and J gave up 4 bases; unmatched junction bases: 4. The germline gives CDR1 LNHDA, CDR2 SQIVND (reference sequence). The CDR3 runs 14 residues. CDR3 nucleotides: TGTGCCAGTAGTAGCCGGGACAGGGGTTACGAGCAGTACTTC. Translated: CASSSRDRGYEQYF.

This clone was observed a single time. CDR3 loop: CASSWDRTNTEAFF. CDR3 coding DNA: TGTGCCAGCAGTTGGGACAGAACTAACACTGAAGCTTTCTTT. V and J are TRBV2 and TRBJ1-1; 7 bases line up with TRBD1. V lost 5 bases and J lost 2; bases outside the gene matches: 5. CDR3 length equals 14 residues. Germline loops: CDR1 SNHLY, CDR2 FYNNEI.

V usage is TRBV2 and J usage is TRBJ2-1; 12 bases align to TRBD2. The V and J ends lost 6 bases and 7 bases, in that order; junction bases with no gene match: 7. This CDR3 contains 15 residues. CDR1 is SNHLY and CDR2 is FYNNEI in the germline V gene. The CDR3 nucleotides are TGTGCCAGCAGACGCCCCGGACTAGCGGGAAATGAGCAGTTCTTC. As protein: CASRRPGLAGNEQFF.

This chain joins TRBV6-5 and TRBJ2-1; unclear D gene. CDR1 and CDR2 from the germline V gene are MNHEY and SVGAGI. V lost 6 bases and J lost 0, with 6 bases in between. This CDR3 has 13 amino acids. The CDR3 coding sequence is TGTGCCAGCAGGGGCCCCTCCTACAATGAGCAGTTCTTC. Amino acids: CASRGPSYNEQFF.